What follows are 17 T cell receptor beta chains derived from one specimen sequenced in a study of shared clonotypes between healthy human individuals. The assay was immunoSEQ multiplex PCR, and TCRdb's table has in-frame clones only and misses some. Here the sample spans about 960,000 clones, approximately 76% being singletons. The sequenced sample consisted of memory CD4+ T cells sorted from blood. The subset was: CD45RA-negative fraction. These receptors all come from a young man in good health.

The chain links TRBV5-5 to TRBJ1-4; D perhaps matches TRBD1 (6 bases). From germline, CDR1 is SGHKS and CDR2 YYEKEE (reference sequence). This CDR3 is built from 14 residues. Between the trimmed V and J ends, which lost 2 bases and 4 bases, there was a span of 9 bases. The CDR3 nucleotides are TGTGCCAGCAGCTTACCGGGACATAATGAAAAACTGTTTTTT. Translated: CASSLPGHNEKLFF. The whole variable domain, remainder taken from reference TRBV5-5 and TRBJ1-4, is DAGVTQSPTHLIKTRGQQVTLRCSPISGHKSVSWYQQVLGQGPQFIFQYYEKEERGRGNFPDRFSARQFPNYSSELNVNALLLGDSALYLCASSLPGHNEKLFFGSGTQLSVL.

The chain carries TRBV7-2 and TRBJ2-7; 14 bases align to TRBD2. Germline CDR1 SGHTA, CDR2 FQGNSA. Trimming took 6 bases from V and 6 from J; bases not matched to a gene: 4. The CDR3 is 14 residues long. CDR3 nucleotide sequence: TGTGCCAGCAGTTTCGGACTAGCGGGAGGCGAGCAGTACTTC. Translated, it gives CASSFGLAGGEQYF.

To note about this clone: The same CDR3 also results from other DNA sequences found in this sample. CDR3 residues: CASSDSLYGYTF. Here the CDR3 DNA reads TGTGCCAGCAGTGACAGCCTCTATGGCTACACCTTC. The genes are TRBV6-1 and TRBJ1-2; no definite D call. V lost 3 bases, J lost 4 bases, and 6 bases lay in between. The CDR3 sequence is 12 residues long. Germline V gene sequence: CDR1 MNHNS, CDR2 SASEGT.

This clone appeared a few times. V usage is TRBV7-2 and J usage is TRBJ2-5, with TRBD2 matching 9 bases. Germline CDR1 reads SGHTA; CDR2 reads FQGNSA. Losses at the gene ends were 5 bases for V and 2 bases for J; bases not matched to a gene: 6. The CDR3 extends over 15 amino acids. DNA of the CDR3: TGTGCCAGCAGCGATACTAGCGGGCTACAAGAGACCCAGTACTTC. This gives the protein CASSDTSGLQETQYF.

The rearrangement links TRBV7-2 to TRBJ2-5, with no clear D. Germline V lookup: CDR1 SGHTA, CDR2 FQGNSA. The CDR3 has 13 amino acids. Trimming stripped 2 bases from V and 0 bases from J, with 4 bases between. CDR3 sequence: CASSLLYQETQYF. DNA of the CDR3: TGTGCCAGCAGCTTACTGTACCAAGAGACCCAGTACTTC.

DNA for the CDR3: TGCGCCAGCAGCCAAGATTCGGGACAGGTAGAAAATACGAGCAATCAGCCCCAGCATTTT. This encodes CASSQDSGQVENTSNQPQHF. This sequence joins TRBV4-3 and TRBJ1-5, with 8 bases fitting TRBD1. Germline CDR1 reads LGHNA; CDR2 reads YSLEER. The CDR3 contains 20 residues. V lost 0 bases and J lost 1; bases outside the gene matches: 14.

This clone was seen more than once but under ten times. V usage is TRBV5-1 and J usage is TRBJ1-4; 8 bases line up with TRBD1. Germline V gene lookup returns CDR1 SGHRS and CDR2 YFSETQ. This CDR3 is 13 amino acids long. V lost 4 bases to trimming and J lost 6 bases; unmatched junction nucleotides: 2. The CDR3 nucleotides read TGCGCCAGCAGCACACAGGGGGATGAAAAACTGTTTTTT. Encoded protein: CASSTQGDEKLFF.

The chain combines TRBV29-1 with TRBJ2-7, with D unclear. V gave up 7 bases and J gave up 0 bases, with 19 bases separating them. Germline values: CDR1 SQVTM, CDR2 ANQGSEA. CDR3 length equals 15 residues. CDR3 loop: CSAAFGFKSSYEQYF. CDR3 in DNA: TGCAGCGCCGCTTTTGGATTTAAAAGCTCCTACGAGCAGTACTTC.

The chain joins TRBV15 to TRBJ2-7; D might be TRBD1 or TRBD2, each matching 6 bases. The CDR3 runs 16 residues. Looked up from germline, CDR1 is LNHNV and CDR2 is YYDKDF (reference sequence). V gave up 1 base and J gave up 1 base, with 14 bases separating them. The CDR3 sequence is CATSRVSGGRSYEQYF. DNA for the CDR3: TGTGCCACCAGCAGAGTCTCCGGGGGCCGATCCTACGAGCAGTACTTC.

This clone was observed a handful of times. The J gene is TRBJ1-2, the V gene TRBV7-3; 9 bases agree with TRBD1. V gave up 5 bases and J gave up 6 bases; unmatched junction bases: 10. Looked up from germline, CDR1 is SGHTA and CDR2 is FQGTGA. The CDR3 length is 15 residues. The CDR3 sequence: CASSPRGTGYHGYTF. In DNA form, the CDR3 reads TGTGCCAGCAGCCCAAGAGGGACAGGGTATCATGGCTACACCTTC.

The chain carries TRBV6-1 and TRBJ1-5; a weak D match, TRBD1 (6 bases). This CDR3 contains 15 residues. From germline, CDR1 is MNHNS and CDR2 SASEGT. Trimming removed 0 bases at V and 3 bases at J, with 9 bases between. The CDR3 is CASSEAGGVNQPQHF. CDR3 in DNA: TGTGCCAGCAGTGAAGCAGGGGGGGTCAATCAGCCCCAGCATTTT.

This clone was seen just once. The rearrangement uses TRBV10-3 and TRBJ2-2, with D maybe TRBD2 (6 bases). In germline, CDR1 is ENHRY, CDR2 SYGVKD. The CDR3 extends over 13 amino acids. The CDR3 spells CGAGRVETGELFF. CDR3 coding DNA: TGTGGAGCGGGCAGGGTGGAAACCGGGGAGCTGTTTTTT.

This chain joins TRBV4-1 and TRBJ1-5, with 10 bases fitting TRBD1. J gave up 2 bases and V 1 base, and 5 bases lay outside the gene matches. The CDR3 totals 17 residues. Germline assignment: CDR1 MGHRA and CDR2 YSYEKL. The CDR3 DNA follows: TGCGCCAGCAGCCAAGCGGGACAGGGGCCGCGCAATCAGCCCCAGCATTTT. Encoded protein: CASSQAGQGPRNQPQHF.

This sequence joins TRBV10-3 and TRBJ1-2; 11 nucleotides match TRBD1. The CDR3 length is 13 residues. The V and J ends lost 5 bases and 7 bases, in that order; junction bases with no gene match: 3. The germline gives CDR1 ENHRY, CDR2 SYGVKD. In DNA form, the CDR3 reads TGTGCCATCAGTCCGGACAGGGGGCGTGGCTACACCTTC. Amino acid sequence: CAISPDRGRGYTF.

On this clone itself: Distinct nucleotide sequences in the sample also encode this CDR3. V gene TRBV5-1 combines with J gene TRBJ2-3; 8 positions agree with TRBD1. The CDR3 runs 14 residues. Germline values: CDR1 SGHRS, CDR2 YFSETQ. V lost 5 bases to trimming and J lost 1 base; unmatched junction nucleotides: 3. The CDR3 DNA reads TGCGCCAGCAGTACGACAGGGGGCACAGATACGCAGTATTTT. It translates to CASSTTGGTDTQYF.

The rearrangement links TRBV9 to TRBJ2-3, with TRBD2 matching 9 bases. The germline CDR1 and CDR2 sequences are SGDLS and YYNGEE. The CDR3 length is 16 residues. V was pared by 2 bases and J by 4 bases, with 8 bases of the junction left unmatched. In DNA form, the CDR3 reads TGTGCCAGCAGCGTGGGGCCCGGCGGGGGGGCAGATACGCAGTATTTT. Translating it yields CASSVGPGGGADTQYF.

The CDR3 DNA reads TGTGCCAGCAGCTCGAACCAGGGTCCTGAAGCTTTCTTT. It translates to CASSSNQGPEAFF. The chain combines TRBV12-1 with TRBJ1-1; TRBD1, the table's D call, lacks a check against the DNA. TRBV12-1 is annotated as a pseudogene. CDR3 length equals 13 residues.